This T cell receptor beta chain was documented in a study of shared clonotypes between healthy human individuals. Turning to this clone: Its antigen is not identified.

Study results and limitations: About 5% was the fraction of naive CD4 clonotypes found shared across a few donors.

The donors, all of them Caucasian adults, lived in Nashville, Tennessee. CD45RO+ cells were combined with CCR7-negative CD45RA+ TemRA cells to form CD8 memory. The assay was run at deep level. Repertoires were generated with immunoSEQ multiplex PCR, while TCRdb's copy carries only in-frame clones and drops some. The table lists 90,000 to 130,000 clones, more than 65% of them singletons. The V and J ends lost 1 base and 6 bases respectively, with 16 bases between them. CDR3 length: 15 residues. CDR1 SGHVS and CDR2 FQNEAQ come from the germline V gene. The chain carries TRBV7-8 and TRBJ2-7; no reliable D call. This sequence was found in a woman in her 30s in good health. What was sequenced was memory CD8+ T cells sorted from blood. Described subset: CD45RO+ cells pooled with CCR7-negative TemRA cells. The CDR3 reads CASSLGRSTVGEQYF. CDR3 bases: TGTGCCAGCAGCTTAGGAAGGTCCACGGTTGGCGAGCAGTACTTC.